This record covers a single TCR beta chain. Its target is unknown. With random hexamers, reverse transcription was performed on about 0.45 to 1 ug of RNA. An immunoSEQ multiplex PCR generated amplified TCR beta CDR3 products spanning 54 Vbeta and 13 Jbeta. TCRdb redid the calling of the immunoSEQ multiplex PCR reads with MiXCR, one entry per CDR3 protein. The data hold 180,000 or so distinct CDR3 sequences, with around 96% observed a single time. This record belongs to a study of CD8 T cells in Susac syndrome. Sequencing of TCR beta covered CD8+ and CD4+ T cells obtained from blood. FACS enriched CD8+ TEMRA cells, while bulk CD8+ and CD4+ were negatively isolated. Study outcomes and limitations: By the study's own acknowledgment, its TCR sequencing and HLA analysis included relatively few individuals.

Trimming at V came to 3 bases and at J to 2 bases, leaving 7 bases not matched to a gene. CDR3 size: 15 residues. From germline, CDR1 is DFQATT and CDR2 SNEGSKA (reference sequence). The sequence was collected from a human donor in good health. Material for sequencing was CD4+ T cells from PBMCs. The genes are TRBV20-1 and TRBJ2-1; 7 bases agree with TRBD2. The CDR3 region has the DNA TGCAGTGCTAGTGGGGCGGGGAGGGCCTACAATGAGCAGTTCTTC. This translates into CSASGAGRAYNEQFF.